This TCR beta chain was recorded in a study of blood T cells in healthy people across ages. Study outcomes and limitations: In older individuals, TCR beta diversity per million T cells was lower, falling roughly linearly with age. Long-lived donors exceeded aged donors in naive CD4+ cells and diversity.

The germline V gene has CDR1 MNHEY and CDR2 SMNVEV (reference sequence). The CDR3 extends over 14 amino acids. The V and J ends lost 3 bases and 9 bases respectively, with 15 bases between them. Every donor contributed 7.5 to 10 milliliters of peripheral blood by blood draw. Extraction yielded at least 6 micrograms of total RNA per sample. As to this clonotype: What it binds is unknown.

Primed by a sample-barcoded 5' primer and a J-beta primer mix, a second PCR proceeded for about 6 to 12 cycles. MiXCR, run by TCRdb on the 5' RACE reads, gives a single entry per CDR3 protein. The data show about 970,000 distinct CDR3 sequences, about 53% seen once. The sample consisted of blood. The clonotype originates from a woman aged 55-70 years in good health. The chain employs TRBV27 and TRBJ2-1; D is unclear. CDR3 amino acids: CASSFLESRTEQFF. The CDR3 nucleotides read TGTGCCAGCAGTTTCCTCGAGAGTAGGACTGAGCAGTTCTTC.